This is a list of T cell receptor beta chains from one sample in a study of human T cells and chemical hapten exposure. Via MiXCR, TCRdb re-called the RACE reads, giving one row per CDR3 protein. The sample contains more than 100,000 distinct CDR3 sequences, around 11% of which appear only once. The sample consisted of whole blood, taken in connection with sensitization to the hapten diphenylcyclopropenone (DPC). The receptors derive from a woman aged 50 to 60 with alopecia areata. Some clones in this sample may be carry-over from other donors' samples. Each CDR3 is given with its conserved first and last residue. Fields, in order: clone size, D gene, J gene, V gene, CDR3 DNA, CDR3 protein. D genes are given only for firm matches. The size field is filled for only some rows; it gives once, few, many or a size class.

few	TRBD1	TRBJ1-5	TRBV24-1	TGTGCCACCAGTGAATCGGGACAGAAAAATCAGCCCCAGCATTTT	CATSESGQKNQPQHF
many	-	TRBJ2-5	TRBV18	TGTGCCAGCTCAGACAGACTACAAGAGACCCAGTACTTC	CASSDRLQETQYF
-	TRBD1	TRBJ1-5	TRBV5-8	TGTGCCAGCAGCTTTGGGACAGCCTTGAATCAGCCCCAGCATTTT	CASSFGTALNQPQHF
many	TRBD2	TRBJ2-2	TRBV7-7	TGTGCCAGCAGCCCTTCTAGCGGGAGTAGCACCGGGGAGCTGTTTTTT	CASSPSSGSSTGELFF
once	TRBD1	TRBJ1-1	TRBV5-1	TGCGCCAGCAGCATTCAGACAGGGGCCGGGACTGAAGCTTTCTTT	CASSIQTGAGTEAFF
few	TRBD1	TRBJ2-3	TRBV29-1	TGCAGCGTTGATACCGTAGGGACAGTCAGCACAGATACGCAGTATTTT	CSVDTVGTVSTDTQYF
-	-	TRBJ1-2	TRBV5-1	TGCGCCAGCAGATTGTCTACCCCTCATGGCTACACCTTC	CASRLSTPHGYTF
-	-	TRBJ2-7	TRBV11-2	TGTGCCAGCAGCCCGGGGGAAGGGATTTACGAGCAGTACTTC	CASSPGEGIYEQYF
many	-	TRBJ1-2	TRBV29-1	TGCAGCGTTGAAGATATAGATGACTATGGCTACACCTTC	CSVEDIDDYGYTF
-	TRBD1	TRBJ1-6	TRBV6-5	TGTGCCAGCAGTACAGGACAGGGAAGCTCCTATAATTCACCCCTCCACTTT	CASSTGQGSSYNSPLHF
many	TRBD2	TRBJ2-5	TRBV9	TGTGCCAGCAGCCCTTTTAGCGGGGGGCCGGGAGAGACCCAGTACTTC	CASSPFSGGPGETQYF
few	TRBD1	TRBJ2-1	TRBV28	TGTGCCAGCAGCGGGACAGGAGGACAAATTATATACAATGAGCAGTTCTTC	CASSGTGGQIIYNEQFF
many	-	TRBJ2-7	TRBV12-3/TRBV12-4	TGTGCCAGCAGTTTTTCCTCACAGGGCACCTACGAGCAGTACTTC	CASSFSSQGTYEQYF
-	-	TRBJ1-1	TRBV5-1	TGCGCCAGCAGCTTGGGTGCAGCCCGGGGGACTGAAGCTTTCTTT	CASSLGAARGTEAFF
few	-	TRBJ1-2	TRBV5-1	TGCGCCAGCAGCTCGGCCCCCAGGGACGGGTATGGCTACACCTTC	CASSSAPRDGYGYTF
few	-	TRBJ1-5	TRBV7-9	TGTGCCAGCAGCGACCGGGGTTCTAATCAGCCCCAGCATTTT	CASSDRGSNQPQHF
-	TRBD1	TRBJ1-3	TRBV6-5	TGTGCCAGCAGCTGGAAATCGGGACAGGTGTCTGGAAACACCATATATTTT	CASSWKSGQVSGNTIYF
-	-	TRBJ1-2	TRBV7-2	TGTGCCAGCAGCTACGAGCGCCGTCATGGCTACACCTTC	CASSYERRHGYTF
many	-	TRBJ1-2	TRBV29-1	TGCAGCGTTGAAGACGCGGCAGGGGCGTCATTCGGCTACACCTTC	CSVEDAAGASFGYTF
-	-	TRBJ1-5	TRBV6-2/TRBV6-3	TGTGCCAGCAGTTACCCCGAGGGGGGGAGTAATCAGCCCCAGCATTTT	CASSYPEGGSNQPQHF
many	-	TRBJ2-2	TRBV4-2	TGTGCCAGCAGCCAAGAGCAGGGCTCTGGGGAGCTGTTTTTT	CASSQEQGSGELFF
few	-	TRBJ1-5	TRBV5-1	TGCGCCAGCAGCTTGATCGGGGGTCATCAGCCCCAGCATTTT	CASSLIGGHQPQHF
-	TRBD2	TRBJ2-1	TRBV4-1	TGCGCCAGCAGCCAACCCGGACTAGAGAACAATGAGCAGTTCTTC	CASSQPGLENNEQFF
-	-	TRBJ2-7	TRBV19	TGTGCCAGTAGTAGGCTAGCGCAACCCCACGAGCAGTACTTC	CASSRLAQPHEQYF
many	-	TRBJ2-1	TRBV20-1	TGCAGTGCTAGTGACTACTACAATGAGCAGTTCTTC	CSASDYYNEQFF
many	-	TRBJ1-5	TRBV5-4	TGTGCCAGCAGCTTCTCGCCGATGAGCAATCAGCCCCAGCATTTT	CASSFSPMSNQPQHF
-	-	TRBJ2-7	TRBV12-3/TRBV12-4	TGTGCCAGCAGTTTCGGCAGTTCCTACGAGCAGTACTTC	CASSFGSSYEQYF
many	TRBD2	TRBJ2-1	TRBV12-5	TGTGCTAGTGGTTTGGCGCCGGGACTAGGATACTACAATGAGCAGTTCTTC	CASGLAPGLGYYNEQFF
few	TRBD2	TRBJ2-1	TRBV3-1	TGTGCCAGCAGCCACCAGCTAGCGGGATCTTACAATGAGCAGTTCTTC	CASSHQLAGSYNEQFF
many	-	TRBJ2-7	TRBV12-3/TRBV12-4	TGTGCCAGCAGCCCCTCCTACGAGCAGTACTTC	CASSPSYEQYF
-	TRBD2	TRBJ2-5	TRBV29-1	TGCAGCGTCGCTACCGGGACTAGCGTTCGAGAGACCCAGTACTTC	CSVATGTSVRETQYF
few	-	TRBJ2-3	TRBV3-1	TGTGCCAGCAGCCAAGATAGGGCGACCTCCTCACATCATACGCAGTATTTT	CASSQDRATSSHHTQYF
many	-	TRBJ1-4	TRBV3-1	TGTGCCAGCAGCCCGTCGGGGGCTAATGAAAAACTGTTTTTT	CASSPSGANEKLFF
few	TRBD2	TRBJ2-3	TRBV7-8	TGTGCCAGCAGCTGGGGGCTAGCGGGAGGGAGTGATACGCAGTATTTT	CASSWGLAGGSDTQYF
many	-	TRBJ1-5	TRBV7-2	TGTGCCAGCAGCTTAGTTTCGGGGGAAGGGCAGCCCCAGCATTTT	CASSLVSGEGQPQHF
-	TRBD2	TRBJ2-3	TRBV7-2	TGTGCCAGCAGCTGGACTAGCGGGAGGGCAGATACGCAGTATTTT	CASSWTSGRADTQYF
many	-	TRBJ1-1	TRBV12-3/TRBV12-4	TGTGCCAGCAGTTTGACAGCCCGGGACTTT	CASSLTARDF
few	TRBD1	TRBJ1-1	TRBV24-1	TGTGCCACCAGACAGGGGGCCGAAGCTTTCTTT	CATRQGAEAFF
many	-	TRBJ2-1	TRBV14	TGTGCCAGCAGCCCCGGCTTTGTAAACTCCTACAATGAGCAGTTCTTC	CASSPGFVNSYNEQFF
few	-	TRBJ2-5	TRBV5-1	TGCGCCAGCAGCCCGGGACTCGACCAGTACTTC	CASSPGLDQYF
many	TRBD1	TRBJ1-1	TRBV9	TGTGCCAGCAGCGTGGGGACAGGCATGAACACTGAAGCTTTCTTT	CASSVGTGMNTEAFF
-	-	TRBJ1-2	TRBV5-1	TGCGCCAGCAGCTTGGCCGGCCAGCCAGATAGAGGGGGCTACACCTTC	CASSLAGQPDRGGYTF
many	-	TRBJ2-7	TRBV12-3/TRBV12-4	TGTGCCAGCAGTTTAAGGGCCGCTCCCGACGAGCAGTACTTC	CASSLRAAPDEQYF
-	-	TRBJ2-1	TRBV12-3/TRBV12-4	TGTGCCAGCAGTTTAGGGCCCGGGGGCCCCAAGCAGTTCTTC	CASSLGPGGPKQFF
few	TRBD1	TRBJ2-7	TRBV28	TGTGCCAGCAGTCCTGGGACAGGGGTGGGGGAGCAGTACTTC	CASSPGTGVGEQYF
-	-	TRBJ2-2	TRBV7-8	TGTGCCAGCAGCTTAGGACTACCCGTGGCCGGGGAGCTGTTTTTT	CASSLGLPVAGELFF
-	-	TRBJ2-5	TRBV3-1	TGTGCCAGCAGCTTTCGACTAGACCACCAAGAGACCCAGTACTTC	CASSFRLDHQETQYF
many	TRBD1	TRBJ2-7	TRBV3-1	TGTGCCAGCAGCCACCGGGACAGGCCCTACGAGCAGTACTTC	CASSHRDRPYEQYF
many	-	TRBJ1-5	TRBV3-1	TGTGCCAGCAGCCAAGTGGGGCAGCCCCAGCATTTT	CASSQVGQPQHF
-	-	TRBJ2-3	TRBV29-1	TGCAGCGTTGAAACTAGGACAGATACGCAGTATTTT	CSVETRTDTQYF
-	-	TRBJ2-2	TRBV4-2	TGTGCCAGCAGCCCGAACAGGGAGGCCGGGGAGCTGTTTTTT	CASSPNREAGELFF
once	-	TRBJ2-7	TRBV20-1	TGCAGTGCTAGTGGAAGCGATCAGTACTACGAGCAGCACTTC	CSASGSDQYYEQHF
-	-	TRBJ1-3	TRBV7-8	TGTGCCAGCAGCTTAGAATGGGGCTCCGGAGGGGGAAACACCATATATTTT	CASSLEWGSGGGNTIYF
-	-	TRBJ2-3	TRBV14	TGTGCCAGCAGCCAAGGCTCGTTCCTAGATACGCAGTATTTT	CASSQGSFLDTQYF
few	-	TRBJ2-1	TRBV2	TGTGCCAGCAGTGGGGAATCCTACAATGAGCAGTTCTTC	CASSGESYNEQFF
many	-	TRBJ1-1	TRBV12-3/TRBV12-4	TGTGCCAGCAGGGCCGGGGGGGCTCGGACTGAAGCTTTCTTT	CASRAGGARTEAFF
many	TRBD1	TRBJ1-6	TRBV12-3/TRBV12-4	TGTGCCAGCAGCCCGACAGGGGGGAATTCACCCCTCCACTTT	CASSPTGGNSPLHF